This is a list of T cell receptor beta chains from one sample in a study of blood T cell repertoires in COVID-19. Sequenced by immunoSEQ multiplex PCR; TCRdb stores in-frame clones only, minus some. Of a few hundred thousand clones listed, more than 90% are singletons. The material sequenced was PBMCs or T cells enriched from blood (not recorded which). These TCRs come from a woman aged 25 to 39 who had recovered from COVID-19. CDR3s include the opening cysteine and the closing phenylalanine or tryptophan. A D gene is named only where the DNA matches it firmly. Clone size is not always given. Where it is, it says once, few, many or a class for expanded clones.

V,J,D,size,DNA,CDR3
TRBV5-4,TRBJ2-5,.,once,TGTGCCAGCAGCCGGCGGGGTACGGAGACCCAGTACTTC,CASSRRGTETQYF
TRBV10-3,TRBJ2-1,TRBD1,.,TGTGCCATTTCCGGGACAGGGTCATACAATGAGCAGTTCTTC,CAISGTGSYNEQFF
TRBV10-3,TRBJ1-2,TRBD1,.,TGTGCCATCAGTGACAGGACAGGGGTCGACTATGGCTACACCTTC,CAISDRTGVDYGYTF
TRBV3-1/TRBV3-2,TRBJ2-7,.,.,TGTGCCAGCAGCCGCAGCTCCTACGAGCAGTACTTC,CASSRSSYEQYF
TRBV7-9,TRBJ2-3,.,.,TGTGCCAGCAGCCCCGTCGGGTGGGATACGCAGTATTTT,CASSPVGWDTQYF
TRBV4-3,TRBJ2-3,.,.,TGCGCCAGCAGCCAAGAAGGGGGGGGGCGAGATACGCAGTATTTT,CASSQEGGGRDTQYF
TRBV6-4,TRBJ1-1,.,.,TGTGCCAGCAGTGAAAATGAAGCCACTGAAGCTTTCTTT,CASSENEATEAFF
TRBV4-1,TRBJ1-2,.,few,TGCGCCAGCAGCCCCCTGGGGGGAAACTATGGCTACACCTTC,CASSPLGGNYGYTF
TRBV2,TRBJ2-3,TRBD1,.,TGTGCCAGCAGTGAAAGGGCAGGGGGTACAGATACGCAGTATTTT,CASSERAGGTDTQYF
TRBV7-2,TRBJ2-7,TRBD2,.,TGTGCCAGCAGCTTACAAGCGGGGACCTCACCGTACGAGCAGTACTTC,CASSLQAGTSPYEQYF
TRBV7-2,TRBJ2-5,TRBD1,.,TGTGCCAGCAGCTTTCAAACAGGGGGCGGGGAGACCCAGTACTTC,CASSFQTGGGETQYF
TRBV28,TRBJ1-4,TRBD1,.,TGTGCCAGCAGTCGGGACAGGGTAACTAATGAAAAACTGTTTTTT,CASSRDRVTNEKLFF
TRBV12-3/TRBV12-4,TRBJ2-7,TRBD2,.,TGTGCCAGCACCATGAGCGGGAGTTACGAGCAGTACTTC,CASTMSGSYEQYF
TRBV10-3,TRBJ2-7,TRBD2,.,TGTGCCATCAGACCTGTACTAGCGGGAGGGTCCGAGCAGTACTTC,CAIRPVLAGGSEQYF
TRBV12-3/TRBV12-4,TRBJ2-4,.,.,TGTGCCAGCAGTTTTATCGAAAACATTCAGTACTTC,CASSFIENIQYF
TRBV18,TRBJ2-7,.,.,TGTGCCAGCTCACCCCCGGGACATACCTACGAGCAGTACTTC,CASSPPGHTYEQYF
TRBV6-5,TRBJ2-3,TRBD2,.,TGTGCCAGCGGGCGGGGGACCGGCACAGATACGCAGTATTTT,CASGRGTGTDTQYF
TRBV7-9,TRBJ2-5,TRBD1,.,TGTGCCAGCGACGGGACAGGGACTAAAGAGACCCAGTACTTC,CASDGTGTKETQYF
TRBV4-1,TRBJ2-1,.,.,TGCGCCAGCAGCCGCCGGGACAACGCCTTATCAAACAATGAGCAGTTCTTC,CASSRRDNALSNNEQFF
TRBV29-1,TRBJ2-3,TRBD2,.,TGCAGCGTCCGAGCGGGGATCACAGATACGCAGTATTTT,CSVRAGITDTQYF
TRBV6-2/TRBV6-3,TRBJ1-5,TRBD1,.,TGTGCCAGCAGCCAGTCCACCTGGGGGACAGGGAATCAGCCCCAGCATTTT,CASSQSTWGTGNQPQHF
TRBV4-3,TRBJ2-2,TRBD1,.,TGCGCCAGCAGCCGTCTGGGGTTAGGACAGGGGAGCACCGGGGAGCTGTTTTTT,CASSRLGLGQGSTGELFF